These 8 T cell receptor beta chains were sequenced from one sample in a study of blood T cell repertoires in COVID-19. The protocol was immunoSEQ multiplex PCR, while the TCRdb copy is restricted to in-frame clones and leaves out a portion. The sample has around 230,000 clones, approximately 82% seen once. What was sequenced was PBMCs or T cells enriched from blood (not recorded which). The receptor set was obtained from a man aged 35-49 years who had recovered from COVID-19.

The rearrangement links TRBV7-9 to TRBJ2-5; 7 nucleotides agree with TRBD2. CDR1 and CDR2 (germline): SEHNR, FQNEAQ (reference sequence). V was clipped by 6 bases and J by 5 bases; unmatched bases: 9. The CDR3 loop spans 14 amino acids. The CDR3 protein is CASSRMGGGETQYF. The DNA of the CDR3 is TGTGCCAGCAGTCGAATGGGGGGAGGGGAGACCCAGTACTTC. Full variable domain (remainder filled in from reference TRBV7-9 and TRBJ2-5): DTGVSQNPRHKITKRGQNVTFRCDPISEHNRLYWYRQTLGQGPEFLTYFQNEAQLEKSRLLSDRFSAERPKGSFSTLEIQRTEQGDSAMYLCASSRMGGGETQYFGPGTRLLVL.

The chain employs TRBV5-1 and TRBJ2-7; no firm D call. The CDR3 consists of 15 residues. V lost 0 bases, J lost 7 bases, and 17 bases lay in between. Germline V lookup: CDR1 SGHRS, CDR2 YFSETQ. CDR3 region: CASSLDWYTSEEQYF. The CDR3 coding sequence is TGCGCCAGCAGCTTGGACTGGTACACCTCGGAGGAGCAGTACTTC. Variable domain in full (rest from reference TRBV5-1 and TRBJ2-7): KAGVTQTPRYLIKTRGQQVTLSCSPISGHRSVSWYQQTPGQGLQFLFEYFSETQRNKGNFPGRFSGRQFSNSRSEMNVSTLELGDSALYLCASSLDWYTSEEQYFGPGTRLTVT.

V usage is TRBV2 and J usage is TRBJ1-6; 7 bases line up with TRBD1. V shed 8 bases, J shed 6 bases, and the junction held 4 bases outside the gene matches. This CDR3 spans 13 amino acids. CDR1 SNHLY and CDR2 FYNNEI come from the germline V gene. CDR3 nucleotide sequence: TGTGCCAGCCAGCGACAGGGTAATTCACCCCTCCACTTT. It specifies CASQRQGNSPLHF.

V is TRBV4-3 and J is TRBJ1-6; D remains ambiguous. V was cut by 0 bases and J by 7 bases, with 13 bases left in between. Germline values: CDR1 LGHNA, CDR2 YSLEER. This CDR3 comprises 16 residues. The CDR3 DNA follows: TGCGCCAGCAGCCAAGAGTCAGCGGGGTTAAATTCACCCCTCCACTTT. This codes for CASSQESAGLNSPLHF.

The rearrangement links TRBV11-3 to TRBJ2-4; D may be TRBD2 (6 bases). The germline V and J ends were trimmed by 1 base and 8 bases, with 6 bases remaining between them. There are 12 residues in the CDR3. Germline loops: CDR1 SGHNT, CDR2 YENEEA. The CDR3 region is CASSLGGDIQYF. CDR3 DNA: TGTGCCAGCAGCTTAGGGGGGGACATTCAGTACTTC.

This sequence joins TRBV29-1 and TRBJ1-1; maybe TRBD1 (5 bases). Germline V gene sequence: CDR1 SQVTM, CDR2 ANQGSEA. This CDR3 is built from 13 residues. The V end lost 4 bases, the J end lost 0 bases, and 9 bases lay between the germline ends. CDR3 nucleotides: TGCAGCGTTGTAAGACAGCTGAACACTGAAGCTTTCTTT. Residues: CSVVRQLNTEAFF.

This chain connects TRBV15 to TRBJ2-1, with 7 bases lining up with TRBD1. This CDR3 contains 15 residues. V dropped 0 bases and J dropped 1; count of bases not matched to a gene: 0. Per germline, CDR1 LNHNV and CDR2 YYDKDF (reference sequence). CDR3 residues: CATSRDRGSYNEQFF. The CDR3, as DNA: TGTGCCACCAGCAGAGACAGGGGGTCCTACAATGAGCAGTTCTTC. The variable domain in full, with the rest retrieved from reference TRBV15 and TRBJ2-1, is DAMVIQNPRYQVTQFGKPVTLSCSQTLNHNVMYWYQQKSSQAPKLLFHYYDKDFNNEADTPDNFQSRRPNTSFCFLDIRSPGLGDTAMYLCATSRDRGSYNEQFFGPGTRLTVL.

The J gene is TRBJ2-1, the V gene TRBV7-3, with a tentative D call TRBD2 (6 bases). Germline loops: CDR1 SGHTA, CDR2 FQGTGA. This CDR3 comprises 16 residues. Trimming removed 1 base at V and 0 bases at J, with 10 bases between. Here the CDR3 reads CASSLIGGTSYNEQFF. The DNA for the CDR3 is TGTGCCAGCAGCTTAATAGGCGGGACCTCCTACAATGAGCAGTTCTTC.